A selection of T cell receptor beta chains follows, all from one sample in a study of CD4 T cells in relation to SARS-CoV-2 and coronaviruses. These TCRs are of unknown antigen specificity. The method was immunoSEQ multiplex PCR; TCRdb's version includes in-frame clones alone and lacks a portion of them. The sample consists of around 16,000 clones, roughly 78% of them appearing once. Sequencing was performed on CD4+ T cells from PBMCs, cultured in vitro. The receptors here all came from a human donor in good health. Each CDR3 is given with its conserved first and last residue. D genes are given only for firm matches. The listing skips clone size in some rows; elsewhere it reads once, few, many or a size class.

D gene: TRBD2
V gene: TRBV6-4
J gene: TRBJ2-3
clone size: NA
CDR3 protein: CASQERDGTDTQYF
CDR3 DNA: TGTGCCAGCCAGGAGCGGGACGGCACAGATACGCAGTATTTT

D gene: TRBD2
V gene: TRBV18
J gene: TRBJ2-1
clone size: few
CDR3 protein: CASSYGTSSYNEQFF
CDR3 DNA: TGTGCCAGCTCATACGGGACTAGCTCCTACAATGAGCAGTTCTTC

D gene: NA
V gene: TRBV19
J gene: TRBJ2-1
clone size: NA
CDR3 protein: CASSISNMAGSYNEQFF
CDR3 DNA: TGTGCCAGTAGTATATCGAACATGGCGGGCTCCTACAATGAGCAGTTCTTC

D gene: NA
V gene: TRBV18
J gene: TRBJ2-1
clone size: once
CDR3 protein: CASSLPAGSSYNEQFF
CDR3 DNA: TGTGCCAGCTCACTTCCGGCCGGGAGCTCCTACAATGAGCAGTTCTTC

D gene: TRBD2
V gene: TRBV28
J gene: TRBJ2-1
clone size: NA
CDR3 protein: CASRPAGGPYNEQFF
CDR3 DNA: TGTGCCAGCAGACCAGCGGGAGGGCCTTACAATGAGCAGTTCTTC

D gene: NA
V gene: TRBV5-1
J gene: TRBJ1-2
clone size: NA
CDR3 protein: CASSLISSGTYGYTF
CDR3 DNA: TGCGCCAGCAGCTTGATATCCTCCGGGACCTATGGCTACACCTTC

D gene: NA
V gene: TRBV4-2
J gene: TRBJ2-1
clone size: NA
CDR3 protein: CASSQERAASNEQFF
CDR3 DNA: TGTGCCAGCAGCCAGGAGCGGGCAGCCTCAAATGAGCAGTTCTTC

D gene: NA
V gene: TRBV5-5
J gene: TRBJ1-2
clone size: few
CDR3 protein: CASSWGGRYYGYTF
CDR3 DNA: TGTGCCAGCAGCTGGGGAGGACGTTACTATGGCTACACCTTC

D gene: NA
V gene: TRBV20-1
J gene: TRBJ2-2
clone size: once
CDR3 protein: CSANENTGELFF
CDR3 DNA: TGCAGTGCTAATGAGAACACCGGGGAGCTGTTTTTT

D gene: TRBD2
V gene: TRBV19
J gene: TRBJ2-1
clone size: NA
CDR3 protein: CASTPSGSYNEQFF
CDR3 DNA: TGTGCCAGTACTCCTAGCGGGTCCTACAATGAGCAGTTCTTC

D gene: NA
V gene: TRBV19
J gene: TRBJ1-5
clone size: NA
CDR3 protein: CASSPGPRQPQHF
CDR3 DNA: TGTGCCAGTAGCCCGGGACCCCGGCAGCCCCAGCATTTT

D gene: NA
V gene: TRBV7-3
J gene: TRBJ2-5
clone size: NA
CDR3 protein: CASSPDSSRETQYF
CDR3 DNA: TGTGCCAGCAGCCCTGATAGTAGTAGGGAGACCCAGTACTTC

D gene: NA
V gene: TRBV19
J gene: TRBJ2-1
clone size: NA
CDR3 protein: CASNQRIGAEQFF
CDR3 DNA: TGTGCCAGTAACCAAAGAATAGGTGCTGAGCAGTTCTTC

D gene: NA
V gene: TRBV5-1
J gene: TRBJ2-3
clone size: NA
CDR3 protein: CASGTPTDTQYF
CDR3 DNA: TGCGCCAGCGGGACACCCACAGATACGCAGTATTTT

D gene: TRBD1
V gene: TRBV6-5
J gene: TRBJ1-2
clone size: NA
CDR3 protein: CASSNGQGGSGYTF
CDR3 DNA: TGTGCCAGCAGCAACGGACAGGGGGGTTCTGGCTACACCTTC

D gene: NA
V gene: TRBV14
J gene: TRBJ2-1
clone size: NA
CDR3 protein: CASSDYMREGSYNEQFF
CDR3 DNA: TGTGCCAGCAGCGACTACATGAGGGAAGGCTCCTACAATGAGCAGTTCTTC

D gene: NA
V gene: TRBV29-1
J gene: TRBJ2-1
clone size: NA
CDR3 protein: CSATGVAWNNEQFF
CDR3 DNA: TGCAGCGCCACGGGGGTGGCCTGGAACAATGAGCAGTTCTTC

D gene: TRBD2
V gene: TRBV6-5
J gene: TRBJ2-7
clone size: NA
CDR3 protein: CASSAWEGRYEQYF
CDR3 DNA: TGTGCCAGCAGCGCCTGGGAGGGCCGCTACGAGCAGTACTTC

D gene: TRBD1
V gene: TRBV3-1/TRBV3-2
J gene: TRBJ2-1
clone size: NA
CDR3 protein: CASSRQGAINEQFF
CDR3 DNA: TGTGCCAGCAGCCGACAGGGGGCCATCAATGAGCAGTTCTTC

D gene: NA
V gene: TRBV6-6
J gene: TRBJ2-1
clone size: NA
CDR3 protein: CASSQRAWRVYNEQFF
CDR3 DNA: TGTGCCAGCAGCCAACGGGCGTGGCGGGTGTACAATGAGCAGTTCTTC

D gene: TRBD2
V gene: TRBV18
J gene: TRBJ2-1
clone size: NA
CDR3 protein: CASKSGSSYNEQFF
CDR3 DNA: TGTGCCAGCAAAAGCGGGAGCTCCTACAATGAGCAGTTCTTC

D gene: NA
V gene: TRBV6-5
J gene: TRBJ2-1
clone size: NA
CDR3 protein: CASSQGGAINEQFF
CDR3 DNA: TGTGCCAGCAGTCAGGGGGGGGCAATAAATGAGCAGTTCTTC